The 32 T cell receptor beta chains listed next were all sequenced from one sample in a study of T cell responses to AZD1222 COVID-19 vaccine. This table comes from immunoSEQ multiplex PCR, and its TCRdb copy is limited to in-frame clones, with some not included. The sample consists of approximately 57,000 clones, around 86% of them appearing once. The sequenced sample was peripheral blood, obtained on day 0 of AZD1222 vaccination. The receptors stem from an adult in good health.

There are a few counts of this clone. The CDR3 DNA follows: TGTGCCAGCAGCTTATTGGGCGGGATAGGCAATGAGCAGTTCTTC. Residues: CASSLLGGIGNEQFF. This chain uses TRBV7-9 with TRBJ2-1; tentatively, D is TRBD2 (6 bases). CDR1 SEHNR and CDR2 FQNEAQ come from the germline V gene (reference sequence). The CDR3 contains 15 residues. Trimming left V 2 bases short and J 6 bases short, with 14 bases between.

V gene TRBV6-2 or TRBV6-3 combines with J gene TRBJ2-7; tentatively, D is TRBD1 or TRBD2 (5 bases each). Per the germline V gene, CDR1 is MNHEY and CDR2 is SVGEGT. The V end was cut by 0 bases, the J end by 2 bases, with 17 bases between. This CDR3 has 17 amino acids. CDR3 sequence: CASSYSIPGPSTYEQYF. In nucleotides, the CDR3 is TGTGCCAGCAGTTACTCGATTCCGGGACCAAGTACCTACGAGCAGTACTTC.

The chain joins TRBV5-1 to TRBJ1-3; D is possibly TRBD1 (5 bases). The CDR3 spans 15 residues. Germline V gene lookup returns CDR1 SGHRS and CDR2 YFSETQ. Trimming took off 3 bases at V and 4 bases at J, with 14 bases between the two ends. CDR3 bases: TGCGCCAGCAGCTACCAAGGGGAGGAGGGAAACACCATATATTTT. Residues: CASSYQGEEGNTIYF.

V usage is TRBV27 and J usage is TRBJ2-3, with D perhaps given as TRBD1 or TRBD2 (5 bases each). From germline, CDR1 is MNHEY and CDR2 SMNVEV (reference sequence). The CDR3 runs 17 residues. Trimming removed 0 bases at V and 3 bases at J, with 16 bases between. CDR3 residues: CASSLSGTASRTDTQYF. CDR3 in DNA: TGTGCCAGCAGTTTATCCGGGACCGCCAGCAGGACAGATACGCAGTATTTT.

Only a few counts were recorded for this clone. The chain couples TRBV28 to TRBJ1-1; D is unclear. Trimming removed 3 bases at V and 5 bases at J, with 16 bases between. The V gene's germline CDR1 is MDHEN and CDR2 SYDVKM. The CDR3 totals 15 residues. In DNA form, the CDR3 reads TGTGCCAGCAGTTTGGGTATGGGATTCAGGACTGAAGCTTTCTTT. Its translation is CASSLGMGFRTEAFF.

CDR3 loop: CASSPGALGDTDTQYF. The CDR3 nucleotides read TGTGCCAGCAGCCCGGGGGCCCTGGGGGACACAGATACGCAGTATTTT. This sequence joins TRBV28 and TRBJ2-3, with D perhaps matching TRBD1 or TRBD2 (6 bases each). This CDR3 spans 16 amino acids. Trimming shortened V by 6 bases and J by 2 bases, and 18 bases separated the two germline ends. The germline gives CDR1 MDHEN, CDR2 SYDVKM.

This chain links TRBV7-8 with TRBJ1-6; D not resolved. The length of the CDR3 is 14 residues. Germline V gene sequence: CDR1 SGHVS, CDR2 FQNEAQ. Between the trimmed V and J ends, which lost 5 bases and 10 bases, there was a span of 15 bases. The CDR3 nucleotides read TGTGCCAGCAGCCCCGACCAAGAGTGGTCACCCCTCCACTTT. It specifies CASSPDQEWSPLHF. Full variable domain (missing parts from reference TRBV7-8 and TRBJ1-6): GAGVSQSPRYKVAKRGQDVALRCDPISGHVSLFWYQQALGQGPEFLTYFQNEAQLDKSGLPSDRFFAERPEGSVSTLKIQRTQQEDSAVYLCASSPDQEWSPLHFGNGTRLTVT.

The rearrangement uses TRBV2 and TRBJ1-2, with 9 bases that match TRBD1. In germline, CDR1 is SNHLY, CDR2 FYNNEI. J lost 8 bases, V lost 0 bases, and 10 bases had no gene match. The CDR3 loop spans 16 amino acids. CDR3 nucleotide sequence: TGTGCCAGCAGTGAAGCGCTTCGGGACAGGGTTATAGGCTACACCTTC. This encodes CASSEALRDRVIGYTF.

The chain carries TRBV4-2 and TRBJ2-2, with D hard to call. CDR1 is LGHNA and CDR2 is YNFKEQ in the germline V gene. V was shortened by 4 bases and J by 4 bases, with 7 bases between the two germline ends. The CDR3 is 13 amino acids. DNA for the CDR3: TGTGCCAGCAGCCCACAGATCACCGGGGAGCTGTTTTTT. Translation: CASSPQITGELFF.

The rearrangement links TRBV5-5 to TRBJ2-7, with a weak D call TRBD1 (6 bases). The CDR3 contains 14 residues. CDR1 and CDR2 from the germline V gene are SGHKS and YYEKEE (reference sequence). V shed 0 bases and J shed 3 bases, with 10 bases lying between them. This CDR3 reads CASSLAGVYYEQYF. CDR3 DNA: TGTGCCAGCAGCTTGGCAGGGGTTTACTACGAGCAGTACTTC.

The chain joins TRBV25-1 to TRBJ2-3; 11 positions match TRBD1. The CDR3 extends over 15 amino acids. V dropped 4 bases and J dropped 0; count of bases not matched to a gene: 0. CDR1 and CDR2 (germline): MGHDK, SYGVNS. The CDR3 DNA is TGTGCCAGCAGTGGGGACAGGGGGAGCACAGATACGCAGTATTTT. Amino acid sequence: CASSGDRGSTDTQYF.

The V call is TRBV4-1, the J call TRBJ1-5; D unclear. The CDR3 has 17 residues. CDR1 and CDR2 (germline): MGHRA, YSYEKL. V dropped 4 bases and J dropped 5 bases, with 21 bases sitting between them. This CDR3 reads CASSPVPGRGYDQPQHF. CDR3 bases: TGCGCCAGCAGCCCCGTCCCGGGTAGAGGATACGATCAGCCCCAGCATTTT.

V gene TRBV19 combines with J gene TRBJ1-5; 8 bases line up with TRBD1. Germline V gene lookup returns CDR1 LNHDA and CDR2 SQIVND (reference sequence). V lost 8 bases to trimming and J lost 5 bases; unmatched junction nucleotides: 8. This CDR3 is built from 14 residues. The CDR3 region is CASSDREEYQPQHF. The CDR3 region has the DNA TGTGCCAGTTCGGACAGGGAAGAATATCAGCCCCAGCATTTT.

This chain connects TRBV7-9 to TRBJ1-5; unclear D gene. Per the germline V gene, CDR1 is SEHNR and CDR2 is FQNEAQ (reference sequence). The CDR3 length is 12 residues. V shed 2 bases and J shed 6 bases, with 5 bases lying between them. This chain's CDR3 is CASSLPGQPQHF. The CDR3 region has the DNA TGTGCCAGCAGCTTACCTGGTCAGCCCCAGCATTTT.

This clone came up once. The chain couples TRBV14 to TRBJ2-2; no clear D gene. Germline CDR1 SGHDN, CDR2 FVKESK. Trimming left V 4 bases short and J 7 bases short, with 10 bases between. The CDR3 runs to 13 residues. In nucleotides, the CDR3 is TGTGCCAGCAGCCCCAGGAATTTCGGGGAGCTGTTTTTT. It yields the protein CASSPRNFGELFF.

The chain recombines TRBV3-1 (or the pseudogene TRBV3-2) with TRBJ1-1; possible D gene TRBD1, 6 bases. There are 13 residues in the CDR3. Germline V gene sequence: CDR1 LGHDT, CDR2 YNNKEL (reference sequence). V shed 6 bases and J shed 3 bases, with 11 bases lying between them. For the CDR3, the DNA is TGTGCCAGCAGTGTTGCAGGGGACACTGAAGCTTTCTTT. This codes for CASSVAGDTEAFF.

For the CDR3, the DNA is TGTGCCAGCTCACTGGACCAGCACGAGCAGTACTTC. Protein: CASSLDQHEQYF. V usage is TRBV18 and J usage is TRBJ2-7; D gene unclear. Germline V gene sequence: CDR1 KGHSH, CDR2 LQKENI. Trimming shortened V by 4 bases and J by 5 bases, and 9 bases separated the two germline ends. The CDR3 is made up of 12 amino acids.

The CDR3 DNA sequence: TGTGCCTGGAGTTATCGCAGGAAAAGCTCCTACGAGCAGTACTTC. Its protein is CAWSYRRKSSYEQYF. The rearrangement links TRBV30 to TRBJ2-7, with D unresolved. V lost 2 bases, J lost 0 bases, and 14 bases lay in between. This CDR3 has 15 residues. Germline values: CDR1 GTSNPN, CDR2 SVGIG (reference sequence). The whole variable domain, remainder taken from reference TRBV30 and TRBJ2-7, is SQTIHQWPATLVQPVGSPLSLECTVEGTSNPNLYWYRQAAGRGLQLLFYSVGIGQISSEVPQNLSASRPQDRQFILSSKKLLLSDSGFYLCAWSYRRKSSYEQYFGPGTRLTVT.

The chain couples TRBV5-1 to TRBJ2-1; 16 bases agree with TRBD2. V gave up 4 bases and J gave up 4 bases; unmatched junction bases: 8. The germline CDR1 and CDR2 sequences are SGHRS and YFSETQ. This CDR3 is built from 18 residues. CDR3 DNA sequence: TGCGCCAGCAGCCCCGGGACTAGCGGGAGGGGCGGGTACAATGAGCAGTTCTTC. Translating gives CASSPGTSGRGGYNEQFF.

V gene TRBV11-3 combines with J gene TRBJ1-1; D not certain. This CDR3 spans 13 amino acids. V lost 5 bases to trimming and J lost 1 base, with 8 bases between them. The germline V gene encodes CDR1 SGHNT and CDR2 YENEEA. In nucleotides, the CDR3 is TGTGCCAGCAGCGTCTCGGGGAACACTGAAGCTTTCTTT. It codes for CASSVSGNTEAFF.

The chain joins TRBV5-1 to TRBJ2-7, with TRBD1 matching 9 bases. With V trimmed by 5 bases and J by 0 bases, 9 bases remained unmatched. The CDR3 is 16 residues long. Germline V gene sequence: CDR1 SGHRS, CDR2 YFSETQ. CDR3 loop: CASSYPPGQGSYEQYF. The DNA for the CDR3 is TGCGCCAGCAGTTACCCTCCGGGACAGGGCTCCTACGAGCAGTACTTC. The full variable domain, with the rest looked up from reference TRBV5-1 and TRBJ2-7, is KAGVTQTPRYLIKTRGQQVTLSCSPISGHRSVSWYQQTPGQGLQFLFEYFSETQRNKGNFPGRFSGRQFSNSRSEMNVSTLELGDSALYLCASSYPPGQGSYEQYFGPGTRLTVT.

The rearrangement joins TRBV7-3 to TRBJ1-2, with 9 positions matching TRBD1. Germline V lookup: CDR1 SGHTA, CDR2 FQGTGA. J lost 6 bases, V lost 7 bases, and 12 bases had no gene match. The CDR3 consists of 15 residues. CDR3: CASTRGQGGFDGYTF. The CDR3 DNA sequence: TGTGCCAGCACTAGGGGACAGGGTGGTTTCGATGGCTACACCTTC.

The chain uses TRBV5-1 and TRBJ1-2, with TRBD1 as a possible D gene (5 bases). The germline gives CDR1 SGHRS, CDR2 YFSETQ. The CDR3 loop spans 15 amino acids. Trimming removed 5 bases from V and 7 bases from J, with 21 bases in between. The CDR3 sequence: CASRVEGPLASGYTF. The DNA for the CDR3 is TGCGCCAGCAGAGTGGAGGGGCCGCTGGCCTCTGGCTACACCTTC.

The chain joins TRBV18 to TRBJ1-2; D gene uncertain. Per germline, CDR1 KGHSH and CDR2 LQKENI. The CDR3 is 15 residues long. V lost 4 bases to trimming and J lost 3 bases, with 15 bases between them. The CDR3 sequence: CASSLIHRMDYGYTF. The DNA for the CDR3 is TGTGCCAGCTCACTAATACACCGGATGGACTATGGCTACACCTTC.

The V call is TRBV16, the J call TRBJ1-2; D is uncertain. Germline CDR1 reads KGHSY; CDR2 reads FQNENV. Trimming removed 4 bases at V and 5 bases at J, with 8 bases between. This CDR3 is built from 12 residues. CDR3 in amino acids: CASSPSDYGYTF. The CDR3 bases are TGTGCCAGCAGCCCCTCGGATTATGGCTACACCTTC.

The V call is TRBV27, the J call TRBJ2-7; 8 positions agree with TRBD1. The CDR3 runs to 16 residues. Losses at the gene ends were 4 bases for V and 6 bases for J; bases not matched to a gene: 14. Germline loops: CDR1 MNHEY, CDR2 SMNVEV (reference sequence). The CDR3 loop reads CASSSVDRGPRFEQYF. CDR3 nucleotides: TGTGCCAGCAGTTCCGTCGACAGGGGCCCTCGGTTCGAGCAGTACTTC.

This clone appeared a few times. The rearrangement links TRBV6-4 to TRBJ2-1; TRBD2 might be the D (6 bases). Trimming stripped 0 bases from V and 8 bases from J, with 17 bases between. CDR3 length equals 16 residues. The V gene's germline CDR1 is MRHNA and CDR2 SNTAGT. Here the CDR3 reads CASSDSSRGSLDEQFF. CDR3 DNA sequence: TGTGCCAGCAGTGACTCGTCGCGGGGTAGTCTAGATGAGCAGTTCTTC.

The gene calls are TRBV7-2 and TRBJ2-1; 9 bases line up with TRBD2. CDR3 length: 16 amino acids. Germline assignment: CDR1 SGHTA and CDR2 FQGNSA. After removal of 5 bases from V and 1 base from J, the junction contained 6 bases not matched to a gene. Here the CDR3 reads CASSKIAGESYNEQFF. The CDR3 nucleotides are TGTGCCAGCAGCAAAATAGCGGGAGAATCCTACAATGAGCAGTTCTTC.

In DNA form, the CDR3 reads TGTGCCAGCAGCGTAGGGGGAGGGAGCGGGGAGCAGTTCTTC. Residues: CASSVGGGSGEQFF. The rearrangement links TRBV9 to TRBJ2-1; 7 bases agree with TRBD2. CDR1 SGDLS and CDR2 YYNGEE come from the germline V gene. The ends lost 0 bases at V and 10 bases at J; junction bases unmatched: 7. This CDR3 is built from 14 residues.

In DNA, the CDR3 is TGTGCCAGCAGCTTACAGGGAGGGTTCGACGAAGCTTTCTTT. Its translation is CASSLQGGFDEAFF. The chain combines TRBV11-2 with TRBJ1-1, with D perhaps matching TRBD1 (5 bases). Germline V gives CDR1 SGHAT, CDR2 FQNNGV. The CDR3 runs to 14 residues. Trimming cost V 2 bases and J 8 bases, with 15 bases left between them.

The chain has TRBV28 and TRBJ2-7; 7 nucleotides agree with TRBD2. Germline loops: CDR1 MDHEN, CDR2 SYDVKM. J gave up 7 bases and V 5 bases, and 14 bases lay outside the gene matches. This CDR3 is built from 15 residues. CDR3 in amino acids: CASSVQAGRVGEQYF. The CDR3 region has the DNA TGTGCCAGCAGTGTACAAGCGGGGAGGGTAGGAGAGCAGTACTTC.

The chain employs TRBV11-1 and TRBJ2-7; no firm D call. This CDR3 region has 12 residues. Germline V gene data show CDR1 as SGHAT and CDR2 as FQDESV (reference sequence). With 3 bases removed from V and 3 bases from J, the gap between germline ends came to 6 bases. The CDR3 DNA sequence: TGTGCCAGCAGCTTCGAAGGCTACGAGCAGTACTTC. Protein product: CASSFEGYEQYF.